These 13 T cell receptor beta chains share one sample of origin, sequenced in a study of blood T cell repertoires in COVID-19. The method was immunoSEQ multiplex PCR; TCRdb's version includes in-frame clones alone and lacks a portion of them. Found here are a few hundred thousand clones, 90% of them singletons; the top ten hold over 3.5%. Material: PBMCs or T cells enriched from blood (not recorded which). The receptors shown here come from a young woman with acute COVID-19.

The chain couples TRBV27 to TRBJ2-7; tentative D call: TRBD1 (5 bases). The V gene's germline CDR1 is MNHEY and CDR2 SMNVEV (reference sequence). Trimming took off 5 bases at V and 2 bases at J, with 19 bases between the two ends. This CDR3 region has 16 residues. DNA for the CDR3: TGTGCCAGCAGTACTCGATCGGACAAAGCACCCTACGAGCAGTACTTC. Translation gives CASSTRSDKAPYEQYF.

The J gene is TRBJ1-2, the V gene TRBV30; D is uncertain. CDR1 GTSNPN and CDR2 SVGIG come from the germline V gene (reference sequence). The CDR3 runs 13 residues. Trimming removed 3 bases from V and 7 bases from J, with 15 bases in between. The CDR3, as DNA: TGTGCCTGGAGCGAGACGGGAACGAGTGGCTACACCTTC. The encoded protein is CAWSETGTSGYTF. Variable domain in full (rest from reference TRBV30 and TRBJ1-2): SQTIHQWPATLVQPVGSPLSLECTVEGTSNPNLYWYRQAAGRGLQLLFYSVGIGQISSEVPQNLSASRPQDRQFILSSKKLLLSDSGFYLCAWSETGTSGYTFGSGTRLTVV.

The chain carries TRBV28 and TRBJ2-2, with D possibly TRBD1 on 6 matching bases. The CDR3 consists of 17 residues. Germline CDR1 MDHEN, CDR2 SYDVKM. Trimming took 3 bases from V and 1 from J, leaving 15 bases between them. Here the CDR3 reads CASSFASSRGNTGELFF. CDR3 sequence (DNA): TGTGCCAGCAGTTTTGCCAGTTCCAGGGGGAACACCGGGGAGCTGTTTTTT.

V usage is TRBV18 and J usage is TRBJ2-2; the match to TRBD2 covers 13 bases. The CDR3 is made up of 21 amino acids. Per germline, CDR1 KGHSH and CDR2 LQKENI. After removal of 0 bases from V and 9 bases from J, the junction contained 19 bases not matched to a gene. DNA for the CDR3: TGTGCCAGCTCACCACCGAGCAGGAGAGGACTAGCGGGAGAGGCTCTCAGGGAGCTGTTTTTT. This codes for CASSPPSRRGLAGEALRELFF.

CDR3 sequence reads: CASSQDYSYEQYF. In DNA, the CDR3 is TGTGCCAGCAGCCAGGACTACTCCTACGAGCAGTACTTC. The rearrangement uses TRBV6-5 and TRBJ2-7; possibly TRBD2 for D (6 bases). V dropped 6 bases and J dropped 0 bases, with 9 bases sitting between them. This CDR3 comprises 13 residues. Germline CDR1 reads MNHEY; CDR2 reads SVGAGI.

This clone was seen ten or more times. V usage is TRBV30 and J usage is TRBJ1-2, with D unclear. The length of the CDR3 is 13 residues. With 0 bases removed from V and 0 bases from J, the gap between germline ends came to 5 bases. Germline assignment: CDR1 GTSNPN and CDR2 SVGIG (reference sequence). The CDR3 nucleotides are TGTGCCTGGAGTGTACAAGCTAACTATGGCTACACCTTC. This gives the protein CAWSVQANYGYTF.

The rearrangement uses TRBV29-1 and TRBJ1-1, with D possibly matching TRBD1 (5 bases). The V gene lost 4 bases and the J gene lost 6 bases, with 21 bases spanning the gap. The CDR3 is 15 residues long. Germline lookup yields CDR1 SQVTM and CDR2 ANQGSEA. The CDR3 loop reads CSVAYLDILSAEAFF. CDR3 nucleotides: TGCAGCGTTGCGTATTTGGACATTCTTTCCGCTGAAGCTTTCTTT.

The V gene is TRBV5-4, the J gene TRBJ2-3, with TRBD2 matching 10 bases. The V and J ends lost 4 bases and 0 bases, in that order; junction bases with no gene match: 5. CDR3 length: 16 residues. Germline CDR1 and CDR2: SGHNT and YYREEE (reference sequence). CDR3 sequence: CASSGGLAESTDTQYF. The DNA for the CDR3 is TGTGCCAGCAGCGGCGGACTAGCGGAGAGCACAGATACGCAGTATTTT.

The CDR3 here is CASSYLGGETQYF. CDR3 nucleotide sequence: TGTGCCAGCAGTTACTTAGGAGGGGAGACCCAGTACTTC. V gene TRBV6-5 combines with J gene TRBJ2-5, with D tentatively TRBD2 (6 bases). Trimming stripped 1 base from V and 5 bases from J, with 8 bases between. The CDR3 totals 13 residues. Germline V lookup: CDR1 MNHEY, CDR2 SVGAGI.

V gene TRBV10-2 combines with J gene TRBJ2-5, with D perhaps TRBD1 (6 bases). The CDR3 spans 13 residues. V was shortened by 6 bases and J by 5 bases, with 13 bases between the two germline ends. Per germline, CDR1 WSHSY and CDR2 SAAADI. CDR3 sequence reads: CASSLQGFETQYF. The CDR3 region has the DNA TGCGCCAGCAGCCTACAGGGTTTTGAGACCCAGTACTTC.

The chain employs TRBV11-3 and TRBJ2-7; D remains ambiguous. Per germline, CDR1 SGHNT and CDR2 YENEEA. This CDR3 region has 14 residues. V shed 0 bases and J shed 3 bases, with 9 bases lying between them. The CDR3 nucleotides read TGTGCCAGCAGCTTAGATTCCGACTTCTACGAGCAGTACTTC. Encoded protein: CASSLDSDFYEQYF.

The chain joins TRBV5-1 to TRBJ1-5, with D maybe TRBD1 (5 bases). V was trimmed by 4 bases and J by 7 bases, leaving 18 bases between them. The CDR3 contains 15 residues. Germline V gene lookup returns CDR1 SGHRS and CDR2 YFSETQ. For the CDR3, the DNA is TGCGCCAGCAGCCCCCTCGGGGGGGATCGGCAGCCCCAGCATTTT. Its protein is CASSPLGGDRQPQHF. The full variable domain, with the rest looked up from reference TRBV5-1 and TRBJ1-5, is KAGVTQTPRYLIKTRGQQVTLSCSPISGHRSVSWYQQTPGQGLQFLFEYFSETQRNKGNFPGRFSGRQFSNSRSEMNVSTLELGDSALYLCASSPLGGDRQPQHFGDGTRLSIL.

The V and J genes are TRBV9 and TRBJ2-3; 10 bases map to TRBD2. The CDR3 is 16 amino acids. V gave up 3 bases and J gave up 5 bases; unmatched junction bases: 9. Germline V gene sequence: CDR1 SGDLS, CDR2 YYNGEE. The CDR3 loop is CASSGRAGGPGDTQYF. Here the CDR3 DNA reads TGTGCCAGCAGCGGCCGAGCGGGAGGGCCGGGAGATACGCAGTATTTT.